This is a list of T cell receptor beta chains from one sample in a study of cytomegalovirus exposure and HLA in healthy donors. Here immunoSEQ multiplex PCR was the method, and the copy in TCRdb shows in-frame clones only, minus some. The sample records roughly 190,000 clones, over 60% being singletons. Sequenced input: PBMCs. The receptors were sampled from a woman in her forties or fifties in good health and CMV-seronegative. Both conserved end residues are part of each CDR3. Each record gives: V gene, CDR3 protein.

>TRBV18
CASSLTASGRTGGELFF
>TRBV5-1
CASSPQGSGNTEAFF
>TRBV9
CASSVEGSGASYEQYF
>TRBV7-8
CASSLANNPQNTGELFF
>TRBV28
CASQSPGDYNSPLHF
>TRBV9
CASSVGPDNTYEQYF
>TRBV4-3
CASSQDGTGGTDTQYF
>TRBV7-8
CASSTRLAGVSDTQYF
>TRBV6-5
CASSYSNTAANYGYTF
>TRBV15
CATSREVPSGGSYGYTF
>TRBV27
CASSDLSRVETQYF
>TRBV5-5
CASSLQPGQQLSYGYTF
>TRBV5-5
CASSQTGVSYIQYF
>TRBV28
CASISWNTEAFF
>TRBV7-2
CASSFGGVASYNEQFF
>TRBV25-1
CASSESPPDTEAFF
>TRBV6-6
CASSPIKGELSYEQYF
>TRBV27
CASSLSSWNRVDNEQFF
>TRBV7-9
CASSAGGEKLFF
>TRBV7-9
CASSLAGVGYGYTF
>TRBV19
CASSIPGTSTIANEQFF
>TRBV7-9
CASNGDRANEQYF
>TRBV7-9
CASSLSQGTNTEAFF
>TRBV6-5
CASSYAQGATNEKLFF
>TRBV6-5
CASRNRDGYTF
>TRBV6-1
CASSEAGQGARGYTF
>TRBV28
CASQTGLAGPDGETQYF
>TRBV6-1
CASSVGVTAVGQYF
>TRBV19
CASSLVVSSYEQYF
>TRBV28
CASSATSIPEAFF
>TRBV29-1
CSVERGKAGELFF
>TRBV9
CASSPTGAVGNTIYF
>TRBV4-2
CASSQARSSYEQYF
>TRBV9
CASSVSTAGGLETQYF
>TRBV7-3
CASSLGETGLYPAFF
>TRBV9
CASSVRLAGDTGELFF
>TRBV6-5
CASRRQGSENQPQHF
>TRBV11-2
CASSLEVRGPLHF
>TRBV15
CATSRGGQENSYEQYF
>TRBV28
CASSWGQGPQHF
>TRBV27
CASSPRQGNQPQHF